The next 18 T cell receptor beta chains were all read from a single sample in a study of blood T cell repertoires in COVID-19. Clones were read by immunoSEQ multiplex PCR, and TCRdb kept only the in-frame ones, dropping some. Of 65,000 to 85,000 clones listed, around 87% are singletons. Sequences were obtained from peripheral blood. The receptor set was obtained from a woman younger than 30 with acute or convalescent COVID-19.

This chain links TRBV7-9 with TRBJ2-7; the D gene is possibly TRBD1 (5 bases). Germline V gene lookup returns CDR1 SEHNR and CDR2 FQNEAQ (reference sequence). There are 12 residues in the CDR3. Trimming took 3 bases from V and 4 from J, leaving 7 bases between them. CDR3 DNA sequence: TGTGCCAGCAGCTTCCAGGGTTACGAGCAGTACTTC. It codes for CASSFQGYEQYF.

V and J are TRBV30 and TRBJ1-4; no definite D call. The V end was cut by 3 bases, the J end by 8 bases, with 10 bases between. The CDR3 runs to 12 residues. Germline V gene lookup returns CDR1 GTSNPN and CDR2 SVGIG (reference sequence). The CDR3 coding sequence is TGTGCCTGGAGCTACGGAGGGGAAAAACTGTTTTTT. Protein sequence: CAWSYGGEKLFF. Complete variable domain (other parts from reference TRBV30 and TRBJ1-4): SQTIHQWPATLVQPVGSPLSLECTVEGTSNPNLYWYRQAAGRGLQLLFYSVGIGQISSEVPQNLSASRPQDRQFILSSKKLLLSDSGFYLCAWSYGGEKLFFGSGTQLSVL.

This clone was picked up one time. The chain carries TRBV6-5 and TRBJ2-1; 10 bases are a match to TRBD1. V lost 1 base and J lost 6; bases outside the gene matches: 3. The CDR3 covers 15 residues. Germline V gene sequence: CDR1 MNHEY, CDR2 SVGAGI. CDR3 bases: TGTGCCAGCAGTTACTTGGGACAGGGGTTCAATGAGCAGTTCTTC. Its translation is CASSYLGQGFNEQFF.

The chain is built from TRBV7-2 and TRBJ1-1, with TRBD1 matching over 7 bases. The V gene's germline CDR1 is SGHTA and CDR2 FQGNSA. The CDR3 is made up of 13 amino acids. Losses at the gene ends were 1 base for V and 8 bases for J; bases not matched to a gene: 4. The CDR3 sequence is CASSLVRDSEAFF. In DNA form, the CDR3 reads TGTGCCAGCAGCTTAGTCCGGGACAGCGAAGCTTTCTTT.

V and J are TRBV29-1 and TRBJ1-1; a possible D gene is TRBD1 (5 bases). V dropped 5 bases and J dropped 1 base, with 5 bases sitting between them. Per germline, CDR1 SQVTM and CDR2 ANQGSEA. This CDR3 is 11 amino acids long. The CDR3 nucleotides are TGCAGCGTTCAGGGGAACACTGAAGCTTTCTTT. Residues: CSVQGNTEAFF.

The rearrangement uses TRBV6-5 and TRBJ1-4; D not certain. Germline V CDR1 and CDR2: MNHEY, SVGAGI. The CDR3 extends over 13 amino acids. Trimming removed 0 bases at V and 5 bases at J, with 4 bases between. The DNA of the CDR3 is TGTGCCAGCAGTTACTCCCGGAATGAAAAACTGTTTTTT. Amino acids: CASSYSRNEKLFF.

The table lists this clone with a few counts. Other DNA sequences within the sample encode an identical CDR3. The rearrangement joins TRBV2 to TRBJ2-3, with D maybe TRBD1 (6 bases). Germline assignment: CDR1 SNHLY and CDR2 FYNNEI. Trimming removed 0 bases at V and 0 bases at J, with 7 bases between. The CDR3 runs to 15 residues. For the CDR3, the DNA is TGTGCCAGCAGTGAAGCAGGGGGTAGCACAGATACGCAGTATTTT. This codes for CASSEAGGSTDTQYF.

The gene calls are TRBV29-1 and TRBJ2-1, with a weak D call TRBD1 (7 bases). Trimming shortened V by 2 bases and J by 9 bases, and 14 bases separated the two germline ends. The CDR3 has 13 amino acids. Germline CDR1 SQVTM, CDR2 ANQGSEA. The CDR3 spells CSVERAGGGEQFF. The CDR3 region has the DNA TGCAGCGTTGAACGGGCAGGGGGAGGTGAGCAGTTCTTC.

The rearrangement links TRBV2 to TRBJ1-2, with D tentatively TRBD1 (5 bases). This CDR3 spans 12 amino acids. Germline CDR1 SNHLY, CDR2 FYNNEI. Deletions cut 7 bases from V and 8 bases from J, with 14 bases between. The DNA of the CDR3 is TGTGCCAGCACTCCTAGGGGAGGCGGCTACACCTTC. Protein product: CASTPRGGGYTF.

The gene calls are TRBV19 and TRBJ1-2; 8 bases align to TRBD1. Per germline, CDR1 LNHDA and CDR2 SQIVND (reference sequence). V lost 5 bases and J lost 0; bases outside the gene matches: 8. The CDR3 runs 16 residues. Here the CDR3 DNA reads TGTGCCAGTAGTCCACAATGGACAGGGTCTAACTATGGCTACACCTTC. It translates to CASSPQWTGSNYGYTF.

V gene TRBV19 combines with J gene TRBJ1-5, with D maybe TRBD1 (6 bases). The V end was cut by 6 bases, the J end by 0 bases, with 12 bases between. The CDR3 spans 15 residues. Germline CDR1 LNHDA, CDR2 SQIVND (reference sequence). The chain's CDR3 is CASSYREPSNQPQHF. The DNA of the CDR3 is TGTGCCAGTAGCTACAGGGAACCTAGCAATCAGCCCCAGCATTTT.

J is TRBJ1-3 and V is TRBV11-2; no definite D call. Germline-derived CDR1 and CDR2 are SGHAT and FQNNGV. The CDR3 contains 15 residues. Deletions cut 3 bases from V and 0 bases from J, with 9 bases between. CDR3 amino acids: CASSLRKSSGNTIYF. In DNA, the CDR3 is TGTGCCAGCAGCTTGCGCAAAAGCTCTGGAAACACCATATATTTT. Drawing the rest from reference TRBV11-2 and TRBJ1-3, the complete variable domain is EAGVAQSPRYKIIEKRQSVAFWCNPISGHATLYWYQQILGQGPKLLIQFQNNGVVDDSQLPKDRFSAERLKGVDSTLKIQPAKLEDSAVYLCASSLRKSSGNTIYFGEGSWLTVV.

The chain recombines TRBV7-2 with TRBJ2-2; 14 nucleotides agree with TRBD2. V lost 5 bases to trimming and J lost 1 base; unmatched junction nucleotides: 3. Germline lookup yields CDR1 SGHTA and CDR2 FQGNSA. This CDR3 is 17 amino acids long. The CDR3, as DNA: TGTGCCAGCAGCCTCGGACTAGCGGGAGGGAACACCGGGGAGCTGTTTTTT. As protein: CASSLGLAGGNTGELFF.

The rearrangement joins TRBV5-1 to TRBJ2-1, with TRBD2 matching over 9 bases. V trimming: 4 bases; J trimming: 4 bases; junction bases outside the gene matches: 9. The CDR3 extends over 16 amino acids. CDR1 is SGHRS, CDR2 YFSETQ, per germline. Here the CDR3 DNA reads TGCGCCAGCAGCCCGTCCCCGCGGGGGGGGTACAATGAGCAGTTCTTC. Its translation: CASSPSPRGGYNEQFF.

The rearrangement joins TRBV28 to TRBJ1-4, with D possibly TRBD1 on 5 matching bases. Between the trimmed V and J ends, which lost 4 bases and 8 bases, there was a span of 17 bases. Germline V gives CDR1 MDHEN, CDR2 SYDVKM. This CDR3 spans 15 amino acids. CDR3 amino acids: CASSSPGGSGEKLFF. The CDR3 DNA is TGTGCCAGCAGTTCACCCGGGGGGAGCGGGGAAAAACTGTTTTTT.

V gene TRBV30 combines with J gene TRBJ2-1, with TRBD2 matching over 11 bases. CDR1 GTSNPN and CDR2 SVGIG come from the germline V gene (reference sequence). This CDR3 contains 16 residues. Trimming took 3 bases from V and 4 from J; bases not matched to a gene: 8. As DNA, the CDR3 is TGTGCCTGGAGCGTAGCGGGAGGGCCCCCTTACAATGAGCAGTTCTTC. Its protein product is CAWSVAGGPPYNEQFF.

The CDR3 reads CASSYTGQGRYEQYF. The CDR3 DNA reads as TGCGCCAGCAGCTACACGGGACAGGGAAGGTACGAGCAGTACTTC. The V call is TRBV5-1, the J call TRBJ2-7, with 9 bases matching TRBD1. Germline-derived CDR1 and CDR2 are SGHRS and YFSETQ. V shed 3 bases and J 4 bases; nucleotides not matched to a gene: 8. This CDR3 is built from 15 residues.

This CDR3 is CASSEGDRDGVWQFF. For the CDR3, the DNA is TGCGCCAGCAGTGAGGGAGACAGGGATGGAGTCTGGCAGTTCTTC. The rearrangement uses TRBV10-2 and TRBJ2-1, with TRBD1 identical over 7 bases. CDR3 length equals 15 residues. CDR1 WSHSY and CDR2 SAAADI come from the germline V gene. J was trimmed by 12 bases and V by 2 bases; bases with no gene match: 13.